The rows below give T cell receptor beta chains drawn from one sample of a study of T cell repertoires in cytomegalovirus infection. MiXCR, applied by TCRdb to the reads, yields one record per CDR3 protein. The sample gives nearly 550,000 distinct CDR3 sequences, 16% of which show up once; 20% to 30% is in the top ten. Sequenced: CD8+ T cells from PBMCs. All receptors derive from a human donor in good health (CMV status not recorded). Some clones in this sample may be carry-over from other donors' samples. Both conserved end residues are part of each CDR3. The D gene is left open where the match is weak. The size of a clone is reported for some rows only, either as once, few or many, or as a class for expanded clones.

>.|.|TRBV13|TRBJ1-2
TGTGCCAGCAGCCCGGGACCGAAGGAGGGCTACACCTTC
CASSPGPKEGYTF
>.|.|TRBV27|TRBJ2-7
TGTGCCAGCAGCAGGGAGGGGGTGTCCTACGAGCAGTACTTC
CASSREGVSYEQYF
>many|.|TRBV7-2|TRBJ2-3
TGTGCCAGCACCGGCCGCCGGGACGTCAGCACAGATACGCAGTATTTT
CASTGRRDVSTDTQYF
>many|.|TRBV6-1|TRBJ2-1
TGTGCCAGCAGTCCGGACCTAAGCTCCTACAATGAGCAGTTCTTC
CASSPDLSSYNEQFF
>few|TRBD1|TRBV5-1|TRBJ2-3
TGCGCCAGCAGCCCGTGGACAGGGTCAGGAGATACGCAGTATTTT
CASSPWTGSGDTQYF
>.|TRBD2|TRBV4-2|TRBJ2-1
TGTGCCAGCAGCCCCCGGATAGGACTAGCGGTTTACAATGAGCAGTTCTTC
CASSPRIGLAVYNEQFF
>few|.|TRBV13|TRBJ1-1
TGTGCCAGCAGCTTAGGCAGGGAAGAGGAGAACACTGAAGCTTTCTTT
CASSLGREEENTEAFF
>.|TRBD1|TRBV27|TRBJ2-1
TGTGCCAGCAGTTACAGGGGGCACTACAATGAGCAGTTCTTC
CASSYRGHYNEQFF
>.|.|TRBV5-5|TRBJ1-1
TGTGCCAGCAGCCCGCAGGACACTGAAGCTTTCTTT
CASSPQDTEAFF
>.|.|TRBV9|TRBJ2-5
TGTGCCAGCAGCGTAGCTTTTGGCGAAGAGACCCAGTACTTC
CASSVAFGEETQYF
>many|TRBD1|TRBV11-3|TRBJ2-7
TGTGCCAGCAGCCAGGGACAGCCGGGGGAGCAGTACTTC
CASSQGQPGEQYF
>many|.|TRBV7-6|TRBJ2-7
TGTGCCAGCAGCTTAGAGGACTCCTACGAGCAGTACTTC
CASSLEDSYEQYF
>many|.|TRBV19|TRBJ2-1
TGTGCCAGTAGTATAGGGAGGCTGAGCTCCTACAATGAGCAGTTCTTC
CASSIGRLSSYNEQFF
>.|.|TRBV29-1|TRBJ2-5
TGCAGCGTCCCAAGGGGTAGTGGGGAGACCCAGTACTTC
CSVPRGSGETQYF
>many|TRBD2|TRBV10-2|TRBJ2-2
TGCGCCAGCCGACTAGCGGGGGCCGGGGAGCTGTTTTTT
CASRLAGAGELFF
>few|TRBD1|TRBV11-3|TRBJ2-1
TGTGCCAGCAGCCCCTCCCCCGACAGGGGGGGAAAGTACAATGAGCAGTTCTTC
CASSPSPDRGGKYNEQFF
>few|TRBD1|TRBV5-1|TRBJ2-3
TGCGCCAGCAGCTCGGCGGGACAGGTGACAGATACGCAGTATTTT
CASSSAGQVTDTQYF
>.|TRBD1|TRBV10-3|TRBJ2-5
TGTGCCATCAGTGGCGACAGGGGGCCCTCCAAAGTTCGCGAGACCCAGTACTTC
CAISGDRGPSKVRETQYF
>.|.|TRBV7-8|TRBJ2-3
TGTGCCAGCAGCTCCTTCGCACTACACAGGGATCGCACAGATACGCAGTATTTT
CASSSFALHRDRTDTQYF
>.|.|TRBV27|TRBJ2-2
TGTGCCACCCATCTGGGCGGGGAGCTGTTTTTT
CATHLGGELFF
>many|TRBD1|TRBV6-5|TRBJ2-1
TGTGCCAGCAGTCCCGGGACAGCGTACAATGAGCAGTTCTTC
CASSPGTAYNEQFF
>.|TRBD1|TRBV9|TRBJ1-4
TGTGCCAGCAGCGAACGGGACAGGGTTTTGGAGGATGAAAAACTGTTTTTT
CASSERDRVLEDEKLFF
>many|TRBD1|TRBV7-8|TRBJ1-2
TGTGCCAGCAGCCTCCGACAGGGGAACGGCTACACCTTC
CASSLRQGNGYTF
>.|TRBD1|TRBV6-1|TRBJ1-5
TGTGCCAGCGGCCCCGGGACAGGGCTATATGGCAATCAGCCCCAGCATTTT
CASGPGTGLYGNQPQHF
>many|TRBD1|TRBV12-3/TRBV12-4|TRBJ2-7
TGTGCCAGCAGTAGGTCCGGGACAGGGGCTTCCTACGAGCAGTACTTC
CASSRSGTGASYEQYF
>.|.|TRBV5-4|TRBJ2-7
TGTGCCAGCAGCACTGCCCCCCTTGGGGCGGGAAACCTTTACGAGCAGTACTTC
CASSTAPLGAGNLYEQYF
>many|.|TRBV10-2|TRBJ1-5
TGCGCCAGCCGGGGCAGGGCCGGCAATCAGCCCCAGCATTTT
CASRGRAGNQPQHF
>few|TRBD1|TRBV12-3/TRBV12-4|TRBJ1-5
TGTGCCAGCAGTTCGACCGGGACAGGCCTCAATCAGCCCCAGCATTTT
CASSSTGTGLNQPQHF
>.|.|TRBV6-5|TRBJ2-3
TGTGCCAGCAGCTCCCTTTGGCGTGGGGGTCCCACAGATACGCAGTATTTT
CASSSLWRGGPTDTQYF
>.|.|TRBV6-5|TRBJ1-5
TGTGCCAGCAGTCCACGGGGCCCAAATCAGCCCCAGCATTTT
CASSPRGPNQPQHF
>.|.|TRBV19|TRBJ2-1
TGTGCCAGTAGTATAGTCATGTGGGGGGGCAACAATGAGCAGTTCTTC
CASSIVMWGGNNEQFF
>.|.|TRBV5-1|TRBJ2-3
TGCGCCAGCAGCCCACTAATACCGGGGACAGATACGCAGTATTTT
CASSPLIPGTDTQYF
>.|.|TRBV12-3/TRBV12-4|TRBJ2-1
TGTGCCAGCACCATCCGCACCGATGAGCAGTTCTTC
CASTIRTDEQFF
>.|.|TRBV4-1|TRBJ2-7
TGCGCCAGCAGCCAAAGACAGGTGGAGGCCTACGAGCAGTACTTC
CASSQRQVEAYEQYF
>.|TRBD1|TRBV5-1|TRBJ1-2
TGCGCCAGCAGCTTGAGTCAGGGGCTGACAGGGTATGGCTACACCTTC
CASSLSQGLTGYGYTF
>many|.|TRBV6-1|TRBJ1-2
TGTGCCAGCAGTGAAGACCCGGACGTAATCTATGGCTACACCTTC
CASSEDPDVIYGYTF
>.|.|TRBV12-3/TRBV12-4|TRBJ1-3
TGTGCCAGCATCGAGGGACCGGCGGGTGGAAACACCATATATTTT
CASIEGPAGGNTIYF
>.|TRBD1|TRBV6-5|TRBJ1-2
TGTGCCAGCAGCCCGTTGGGACAGACCAGATATGGCTACACCTTC
CASSPLGQTRYGYTF
>.|TRBD1|TRBV20-1|TRBJ1-2
TGCAGTGCTAGGGACAGGGAAGTGGGCTATGGCTACACCTTC
CSARDREVGYGYTF
>many|.|TRBV2|TRBJ2-2
TGTGCCAGCATCCCACCGAACACCGGGGAGCTGTTTTTT
CASIPPNTGELFF
>.|.|TRBV11-2|TRBJ2-5
TGTGCCAGCAGCTTAGGGGGGCTAGCGAGTTCTGAGACCCAGTACTTC
CASSLGGLASSETQYF
>.|.|TRBV27|TRBJ1-5
TGTGCCAGCAGTGACGCAGGGAGCAATCAGCCCCAGCATTTT
CASSDAGSNQPQHF
>.|TRBD1|TRBV5-6|TRBJ2-7
TGTGCCAGCAGCCGTCTGGGACAGGGATTTAACGAGCAGTACTTC
CASSRLGQGFNEQYF
>many|.|TRBV7-2|TRBJ2-1
TGTGCCAGCAGCTTATCTGGACTCCACCTCGTCCCTTCCTACAATGAGCAGTTCTTC
CASSLSGLHLVPSYNEQFF
>.|.|TRBV6-2/TRBV6-3|TRBJ2-1
TGTGCCAGCAGTTACCGCAGGGCCCTTAATGAGCAGTTCTTC
CASSYRRALNEQFF
>many|.|TRBV7-6|TRBJ1-1
TGTGCCAGCAGCCCCTGGGGACGGACTGAAGCTTTCTTT
CASSPWGRTEAFF
>many|.|TRBV2|TRBJ2-1
TGTGCCAGCAGTGAGCTCTCAAGGGAGCAGTTCTTC
CASSELSREQFF
>.|.|TRBV28|TRBJ2-3
TGTGCCAGCAGTTCGTATCTGGTGGGGTCCTCCCCGGGGTCTTCTAGAACAGATAGTCAGTATTTT
CASSSYLVGSSPGSSRTDSQYF